The clone carrying this T cell receptor beta chain has a count of ten or more. Its antigen is still unknown. The data were taken from a study of CD8 T cells in ankylosing spondylitis. General study points: Apparently characteristic of ankylosing spondylitis blood was a TCR beta motif (fewer than ten highly homologous variants). Matched ankylosing spondylitis synovial fluid reportedly showed significant enrichment of disease-linked clones.

The authors made TCR beta libraries by quantitative 5'-RACE with molecular barcodes. TCRdb re-derived calls from the 5' RACE reads in MiXCR, one entry per CDR3 protein. The sample shows 250,000 to 400,000 distinct CDR3 sequences, around 10% of them seen only once. There are 13 residues in the CDR3. CDR1 is MNHEY, CDR2 SMNVEV, per germline (reference sequence). V was pared by 6 bases and J by 0 bases, with 6 bases between. V gene TRBV27 combines with J gene TRBJ1-5; D gene unclear. The receptor comes from a female donor with ankylosing spondylitis or in good health (not recorded which). The sequencing sample was made of blood, either unsorted or a sorted T cell fraction (not recorded which). CDR3 sequence: CASSRNSNQPQHF. The CDR3, as DNA: TGTGCCAGCAGCCGGAATAGCAATCAGCCCCAGCATTTT.